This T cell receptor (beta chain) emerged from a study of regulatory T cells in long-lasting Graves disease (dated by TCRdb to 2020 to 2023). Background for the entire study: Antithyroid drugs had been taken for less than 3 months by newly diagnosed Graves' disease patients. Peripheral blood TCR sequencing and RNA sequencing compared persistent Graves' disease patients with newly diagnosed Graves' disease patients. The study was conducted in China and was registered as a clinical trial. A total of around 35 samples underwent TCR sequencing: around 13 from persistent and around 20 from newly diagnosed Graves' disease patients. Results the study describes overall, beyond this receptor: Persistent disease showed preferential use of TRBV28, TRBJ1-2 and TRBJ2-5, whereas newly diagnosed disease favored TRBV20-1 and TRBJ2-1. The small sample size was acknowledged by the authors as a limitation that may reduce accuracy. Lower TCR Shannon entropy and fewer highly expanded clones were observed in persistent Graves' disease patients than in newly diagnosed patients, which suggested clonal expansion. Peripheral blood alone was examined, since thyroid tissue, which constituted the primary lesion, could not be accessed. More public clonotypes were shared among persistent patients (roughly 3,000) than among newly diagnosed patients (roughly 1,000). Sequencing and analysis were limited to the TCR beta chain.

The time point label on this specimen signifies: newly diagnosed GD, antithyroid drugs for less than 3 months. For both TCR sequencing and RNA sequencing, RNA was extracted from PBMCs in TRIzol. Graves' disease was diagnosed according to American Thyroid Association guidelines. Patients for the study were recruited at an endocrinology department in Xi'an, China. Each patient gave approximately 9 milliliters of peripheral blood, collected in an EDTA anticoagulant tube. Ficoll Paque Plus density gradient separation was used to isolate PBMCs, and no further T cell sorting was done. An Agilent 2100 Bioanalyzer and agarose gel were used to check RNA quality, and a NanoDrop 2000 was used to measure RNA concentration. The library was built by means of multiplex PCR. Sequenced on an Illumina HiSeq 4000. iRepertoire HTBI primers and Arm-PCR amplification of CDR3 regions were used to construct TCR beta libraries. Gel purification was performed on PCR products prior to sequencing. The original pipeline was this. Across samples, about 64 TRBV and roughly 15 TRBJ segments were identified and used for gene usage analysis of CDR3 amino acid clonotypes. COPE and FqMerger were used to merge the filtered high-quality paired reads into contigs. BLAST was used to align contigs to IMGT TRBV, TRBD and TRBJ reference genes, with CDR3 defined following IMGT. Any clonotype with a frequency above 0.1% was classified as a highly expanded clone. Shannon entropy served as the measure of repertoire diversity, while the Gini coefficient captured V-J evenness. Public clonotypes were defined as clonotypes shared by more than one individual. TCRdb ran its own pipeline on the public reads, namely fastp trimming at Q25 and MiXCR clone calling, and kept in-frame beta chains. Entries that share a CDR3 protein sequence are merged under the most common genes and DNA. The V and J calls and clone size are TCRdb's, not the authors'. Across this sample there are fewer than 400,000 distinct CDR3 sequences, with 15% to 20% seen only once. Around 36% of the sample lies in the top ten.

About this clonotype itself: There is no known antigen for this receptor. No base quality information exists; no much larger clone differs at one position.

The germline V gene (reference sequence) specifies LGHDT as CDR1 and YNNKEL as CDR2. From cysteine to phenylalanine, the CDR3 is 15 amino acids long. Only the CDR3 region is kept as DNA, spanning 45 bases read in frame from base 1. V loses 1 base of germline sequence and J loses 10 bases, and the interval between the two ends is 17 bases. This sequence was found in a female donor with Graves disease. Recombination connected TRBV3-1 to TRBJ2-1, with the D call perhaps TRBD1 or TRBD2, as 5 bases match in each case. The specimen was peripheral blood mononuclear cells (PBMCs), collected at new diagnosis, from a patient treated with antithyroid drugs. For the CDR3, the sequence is CASSQGVGVFSEQFF. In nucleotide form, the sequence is TGTGCCAGCAGCCAAGGGGTGGGGGTTTTTAGCGAGCAGTTCTTC.